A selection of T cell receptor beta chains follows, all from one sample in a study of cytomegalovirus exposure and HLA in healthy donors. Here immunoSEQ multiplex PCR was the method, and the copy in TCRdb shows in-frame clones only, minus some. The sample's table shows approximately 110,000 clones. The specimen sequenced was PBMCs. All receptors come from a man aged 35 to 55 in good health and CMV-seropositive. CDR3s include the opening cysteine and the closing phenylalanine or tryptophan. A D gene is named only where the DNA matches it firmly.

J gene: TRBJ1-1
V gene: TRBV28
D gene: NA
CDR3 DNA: TGTGCCAGCAGTTTCAGTACGGGGAGAACTGAAGCTTTCTTT
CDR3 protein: CASSFSTGRTEAFF

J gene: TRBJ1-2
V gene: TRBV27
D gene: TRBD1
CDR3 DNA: TGTGCCAGCAGTTCGAGACGGACAGGGCCCTCCCTTGACTACACCTTC
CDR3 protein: CASSSRRTGPSLDYTF

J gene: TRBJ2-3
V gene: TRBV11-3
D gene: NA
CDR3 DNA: TGTGCCAGCAGCTTGCGGGGAACGGATACGCAGTATTTT
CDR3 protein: CASSLRGTDTQYF

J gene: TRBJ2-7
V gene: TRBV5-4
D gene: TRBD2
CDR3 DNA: TGTGCCAGCAGCTTGCATGGCGGGAGACCAAGCTCCTACGAGCAGTACTTC
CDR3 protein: CASSLHGGRPSSYEQYF

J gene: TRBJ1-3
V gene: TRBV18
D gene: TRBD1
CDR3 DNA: TGTGCCAGCTCACCTAACACCGGAACAGGGGGCCGCTCTGGAAACACCATATATTTT
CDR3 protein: CASSPNTGTGGRSGNTIYF

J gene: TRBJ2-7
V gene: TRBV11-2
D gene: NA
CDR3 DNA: TGTGCCAGCAGCTTAGATCTAAGCGGCGGACCGTTTAGGTCCTACGAGCAGTACTTC
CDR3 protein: CASSLDLSGGPFRSYEQYF

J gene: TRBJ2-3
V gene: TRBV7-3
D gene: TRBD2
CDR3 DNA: TGTGCCAGCAGCTTATCCGGGGGGGGTAGCACAGATACGCAGTATTTT
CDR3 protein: CASSLSGGGSTDTQYF

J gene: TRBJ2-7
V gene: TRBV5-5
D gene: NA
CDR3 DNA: TGTGCCAGCAGCTCCGGACAGCCAGCGCAAACCTACGAGCAGTACTTC
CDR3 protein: CASSSGQPAQTYEQYF

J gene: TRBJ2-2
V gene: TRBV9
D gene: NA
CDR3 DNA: TGTGCCAGCAGCGTAGTACTCACCGGGGAGCTGTTTTTT
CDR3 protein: CASSVVLTGELFF

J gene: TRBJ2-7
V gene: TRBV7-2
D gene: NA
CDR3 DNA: TGTGCCAGCAGCTCCCGTAGTGGTAGCAACTACATTACCTACGAGCAGTACTTC
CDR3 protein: CASSSRSGSNYITYEQYF

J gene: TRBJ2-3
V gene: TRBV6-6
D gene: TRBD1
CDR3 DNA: TGTGCCAGCAGATATACAGGGGTTAGCACAGATACGCAGTATTTT
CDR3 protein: CASRYTGVSTDTQYF

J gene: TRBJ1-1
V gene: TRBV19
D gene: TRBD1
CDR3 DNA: TGTGCCAGTAGGGGGGACAGATTGAACACTGAAGCTTTCTTT
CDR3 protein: CASRGDRLNTEAFF

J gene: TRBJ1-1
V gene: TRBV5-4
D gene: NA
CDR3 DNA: TGTGCCAGCAGCTTGGCCCGGGGGGGGAACACTGAAGCTTTCTTT
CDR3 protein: CASSLARGGNTEAFF

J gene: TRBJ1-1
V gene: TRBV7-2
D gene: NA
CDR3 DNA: TGTGCCAGCAGCTTAGGGGGATCGGAAAAGCGGGCTTTCTTT
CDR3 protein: CASSLGGSEKRAFF

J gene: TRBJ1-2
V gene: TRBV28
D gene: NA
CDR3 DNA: TGTGCCAGCAGGATGACAGGAAACTATGGCTACACCTTC
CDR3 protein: CASRMTGNYGYTF

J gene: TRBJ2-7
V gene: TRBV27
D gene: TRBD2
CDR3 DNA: TGTGCCAGCAGCCAGATAGCGGGCCCTTACGAGCAGTACTTC
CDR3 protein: CASSQIAGPYEQYF

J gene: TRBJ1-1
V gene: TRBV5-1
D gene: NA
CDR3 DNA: TGCGCCAGCAGTCGGGGACTAGGGGTGGGCACTGAAGCTTTCTTT
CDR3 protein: CASSRGLGVGTEAFF

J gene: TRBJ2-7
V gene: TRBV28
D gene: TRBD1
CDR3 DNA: TGTGCCAGTACCCCTCCCGGGACAGGATACTACGAGCAGTACTTC
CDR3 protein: CASTPPGTGYYEQYF

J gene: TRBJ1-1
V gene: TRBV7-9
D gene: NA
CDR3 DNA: TGTGCCAGCAGCTTCGCCCGGACATACACTGAAGCTTTCTTT
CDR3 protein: CASSFARTYTEAFF

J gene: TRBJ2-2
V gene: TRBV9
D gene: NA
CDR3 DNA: TGTGCCAGCAGACAGGGTTTTATAGGGACCGGGGAGCTGTTTTTT
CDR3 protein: CASRQGFIGTGELFF

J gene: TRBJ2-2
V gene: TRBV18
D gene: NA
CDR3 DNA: TGTGCCAGCTCACCTGAGGTAGGGGCCACCGGGGAGCTGTTTTTT
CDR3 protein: CASSPEVGATGELFF

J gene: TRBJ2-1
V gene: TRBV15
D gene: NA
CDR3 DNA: TGTGCCACCAGAGGGGCTGGCGGGAAGGACTACAATGAGCAGTTCTTC
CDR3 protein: CATRGAGGKDYNEQFF

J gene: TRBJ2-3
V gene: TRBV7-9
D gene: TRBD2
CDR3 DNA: TGTGCCAGCAGCCCCGCCCTAGCGGGAGACACAGATACGCAGTATTTT
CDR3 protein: CASSPALAGDTDTQYF

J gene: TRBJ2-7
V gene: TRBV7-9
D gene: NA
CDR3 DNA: TGTGCCAGCAGCCCCCTCGGCGCAGGGGTTTACGAGCAGTACTTC
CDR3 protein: CASSPLGAGVYEQYF

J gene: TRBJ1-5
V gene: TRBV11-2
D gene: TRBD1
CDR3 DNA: TGTGCCAGCAGCCTTACAGGGGGCAGGAATCAGCCCCAGCATTTT
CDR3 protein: CASSLTGGRNQPQHF

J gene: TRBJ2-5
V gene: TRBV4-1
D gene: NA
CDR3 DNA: TGCGCCAGCAGCCAAGTCGGGACGGACTACGAGCGGCAGTACTTC
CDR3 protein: CASSQVGTDYERQYF

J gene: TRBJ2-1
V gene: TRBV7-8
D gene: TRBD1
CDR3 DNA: TGTGCCAGCAGCCCCGACAGGGGTTCCTACAATGAGCAGTTCTTC
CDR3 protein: CASSPDRGSYNEQFF

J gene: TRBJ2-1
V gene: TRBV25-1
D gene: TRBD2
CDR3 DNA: TGTGCCAGCAGTGGGCTAGGACTAGCGGGAGGCCTGTTCTTC
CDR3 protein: CASSGLGLAGGLFF

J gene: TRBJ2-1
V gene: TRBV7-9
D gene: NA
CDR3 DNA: TGTGCCAGCAGCTTATCTCGCGGTACAAATCGAGGCAATGAGCAGTTCTTC
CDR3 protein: CASSLSRGTNRGNEQFF

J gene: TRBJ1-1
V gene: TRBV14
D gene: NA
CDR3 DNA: TGTGCCAGCAGCCAGAGGGTAATGGGTCGGTCTTTCTTT
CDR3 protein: CASSQRVMGRSFF

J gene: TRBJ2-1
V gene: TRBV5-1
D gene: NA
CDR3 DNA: TGCGCCAGCAGCTTGGTCGGCGGTTACAATGAGCAGTTCTTC
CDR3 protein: CASSLVGGYNEQFF

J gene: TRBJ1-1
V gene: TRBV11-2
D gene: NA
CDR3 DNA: TGTGCCAGCGGGGGGACGCGTCTCGCTGAAGCTTTCTTT
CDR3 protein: CASGGTRLAEAFF

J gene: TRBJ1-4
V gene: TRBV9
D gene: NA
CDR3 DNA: TGTGCCAGCAGCGCCTCATCGGGAACTAATGAAAAACTGTTTTTT
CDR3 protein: CASSASSGTNEKLFF

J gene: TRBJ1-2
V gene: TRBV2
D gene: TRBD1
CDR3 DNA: TGTGCCAGCAGGGGACAGGTTAACTATGGCTACACCTTC
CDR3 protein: CASRGQVNYGYTF

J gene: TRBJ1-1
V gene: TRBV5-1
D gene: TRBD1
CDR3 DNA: TGCGCCAGCAGCCAAGGGACAGGGAAAGACACTGAAGCTTTCTTT
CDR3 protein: CASSQGTGKDTEAFF

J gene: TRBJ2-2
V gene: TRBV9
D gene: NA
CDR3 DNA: TGTGCCAGCAGCGTACCCAGCGTACCCCTGTCCGGGGAGCTGTTTTTT
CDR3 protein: CASSVPSVPLSGELFF

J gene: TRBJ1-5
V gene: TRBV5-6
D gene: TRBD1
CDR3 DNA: TGTGCCAGCAGCTTGGCCCGGGACAGGGATCAGCCCCAGCATTTT
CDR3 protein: CASSLARDRDQPQHF

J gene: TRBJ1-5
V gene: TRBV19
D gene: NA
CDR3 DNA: TGTGCCAGTAGCTCGCCCCCTAACAATCAGCCCCAGCATTTT
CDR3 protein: CASSSPPNNQPQHF

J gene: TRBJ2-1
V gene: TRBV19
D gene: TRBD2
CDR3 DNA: TGTGCCAGTAGTCCCCGGCTAGCGGGAGACAACAATGAGCAGTTCTTC
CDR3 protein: CASSPRLAGDNNEQFF

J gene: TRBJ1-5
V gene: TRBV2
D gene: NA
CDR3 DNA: TGTGCCAGCACCCCCTTTGACAGAGGCAATCAGCCCCAGCATTTT
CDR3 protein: CASTPFDRGNQPQHF

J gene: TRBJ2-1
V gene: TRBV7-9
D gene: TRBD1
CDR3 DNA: TGTGCCAGCACCCCAGCCGGACAGGGCCTAAACAATGAGCAGTTCTTC
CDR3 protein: CASTPAGQGLNNEQFF

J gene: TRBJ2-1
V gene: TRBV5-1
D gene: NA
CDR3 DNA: TGCGCCAGCAGCTTTGTGACTGTTGTCGATGAGCAGTTCTTC
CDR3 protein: CASSFVTVVDEQFF

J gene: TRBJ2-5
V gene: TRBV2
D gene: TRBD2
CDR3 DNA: TGTGCCAGCAGTCTCCGGGGGGTTGGAGAGACCCAGTACTTC
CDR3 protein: CASSLRGVGETQYF

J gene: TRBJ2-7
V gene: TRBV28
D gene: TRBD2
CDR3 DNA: TGTGCCAGCACTTCCTCCGGGACTAACTATTACGAGCAGTACTTC
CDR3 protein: CASTSSGTNYYEQYF

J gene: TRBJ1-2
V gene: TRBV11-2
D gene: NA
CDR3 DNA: TGTGCCAGCAGCCAAAGCAGGACGGGAATCAGCTATGGCTACACCTTC
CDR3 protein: CASSQSRTGISYGYTF

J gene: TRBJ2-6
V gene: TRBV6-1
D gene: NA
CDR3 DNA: TGTGCCAGCAGTGAAGCGGGTATAGCCGATCCCCTCTCTGGGGCCAACGTCCTGACTTTC
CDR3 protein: CASSEAGIADPLSGANVLTF

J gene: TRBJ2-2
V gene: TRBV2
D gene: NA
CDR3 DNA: TGTGCCAGCAGTGATTATCGGCAGGGATTGATCACCGGGGAGCTGTTTTTT
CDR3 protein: CASSDYRQGLITGELFF

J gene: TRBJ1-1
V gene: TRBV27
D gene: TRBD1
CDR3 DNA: TGTGCCAGCAGTTCACGACAGGGTGCGAACACTGAAGCTTTCTTT
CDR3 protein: CASSSRQGANTEAFF

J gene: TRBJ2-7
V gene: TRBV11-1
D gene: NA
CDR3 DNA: TGTGCCAGCAGGTCAACCGGTTTTCCCTACGAGCAGTACTTC
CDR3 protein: CASRSTGFPYEQYF

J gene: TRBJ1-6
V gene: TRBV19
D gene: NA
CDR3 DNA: TGTGCCAGTAGCCCGACAGACAGCTCAAACCCAAGTAATTCACCCCTCCACTTT
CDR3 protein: CASSPTDSSNPSNSPLHF

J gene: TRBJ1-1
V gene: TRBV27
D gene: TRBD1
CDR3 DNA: TGTGCCAGCAGACAGCGGGTACAGGGGGCTTATAGAACTGAAGCTTTCTTT
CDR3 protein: CASRQRVQGAYRTEAFF

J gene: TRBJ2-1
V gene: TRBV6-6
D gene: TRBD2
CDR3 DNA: TGTGCCAGCAGCCCACTAGCGGGAGGGTCGAATGAGCAGTTCTTC
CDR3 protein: CASSPLAGGSNEQFF

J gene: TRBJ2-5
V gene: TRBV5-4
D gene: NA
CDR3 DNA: TGTGCCAGCAGCTCTGGACAGCAAGAGACCCAGTACTTC
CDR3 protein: CASSSGQQETQYF